Sequencing of this T cell receptor beta chain was carried out in a study of blood T cell repertoires in COVID-19. Background on the study: Samples came from the United States, Italy and Spain, spanning acute and convalescent COVID-19. Sample material is recorded as cDNA or gDNA derived from T cells, B-cell-depleted T cells, or PBMCs.

The authors' processing: The authors estimated nucleated cell counts from reference gene primer amplification. This table comes from immunoSEQ multiplex PCR, and its TCRdb copy is limited to in-frame clones, with some not included. That table gives V, J and clone size, and the DNA gave D and trimming. The sample shows hundreds of thousands of clones, roughly 90% of them seen only once. Germline values: CDR1 SGHVS, CDR2 FQNEAQ. CDR3 size: 15 residues. V lost 5 bases and J lost 7; bases outside the gene matches: 6. The clonotype comes from a woman aged 30 to 39 with active or convalescent COVID-19. The chain couples TRBV7-8 to TRBJ2-1; 12 bases align to TRBD2. The sample taken for sequencing was peripheral blood. The CDR3 DNA reads TGTGCCAGCAGCCCCGGACTAGCGGGGTCTAATGAGCAGTTCTTC. Protein sequence: CASSPGLAGSNEQFF.